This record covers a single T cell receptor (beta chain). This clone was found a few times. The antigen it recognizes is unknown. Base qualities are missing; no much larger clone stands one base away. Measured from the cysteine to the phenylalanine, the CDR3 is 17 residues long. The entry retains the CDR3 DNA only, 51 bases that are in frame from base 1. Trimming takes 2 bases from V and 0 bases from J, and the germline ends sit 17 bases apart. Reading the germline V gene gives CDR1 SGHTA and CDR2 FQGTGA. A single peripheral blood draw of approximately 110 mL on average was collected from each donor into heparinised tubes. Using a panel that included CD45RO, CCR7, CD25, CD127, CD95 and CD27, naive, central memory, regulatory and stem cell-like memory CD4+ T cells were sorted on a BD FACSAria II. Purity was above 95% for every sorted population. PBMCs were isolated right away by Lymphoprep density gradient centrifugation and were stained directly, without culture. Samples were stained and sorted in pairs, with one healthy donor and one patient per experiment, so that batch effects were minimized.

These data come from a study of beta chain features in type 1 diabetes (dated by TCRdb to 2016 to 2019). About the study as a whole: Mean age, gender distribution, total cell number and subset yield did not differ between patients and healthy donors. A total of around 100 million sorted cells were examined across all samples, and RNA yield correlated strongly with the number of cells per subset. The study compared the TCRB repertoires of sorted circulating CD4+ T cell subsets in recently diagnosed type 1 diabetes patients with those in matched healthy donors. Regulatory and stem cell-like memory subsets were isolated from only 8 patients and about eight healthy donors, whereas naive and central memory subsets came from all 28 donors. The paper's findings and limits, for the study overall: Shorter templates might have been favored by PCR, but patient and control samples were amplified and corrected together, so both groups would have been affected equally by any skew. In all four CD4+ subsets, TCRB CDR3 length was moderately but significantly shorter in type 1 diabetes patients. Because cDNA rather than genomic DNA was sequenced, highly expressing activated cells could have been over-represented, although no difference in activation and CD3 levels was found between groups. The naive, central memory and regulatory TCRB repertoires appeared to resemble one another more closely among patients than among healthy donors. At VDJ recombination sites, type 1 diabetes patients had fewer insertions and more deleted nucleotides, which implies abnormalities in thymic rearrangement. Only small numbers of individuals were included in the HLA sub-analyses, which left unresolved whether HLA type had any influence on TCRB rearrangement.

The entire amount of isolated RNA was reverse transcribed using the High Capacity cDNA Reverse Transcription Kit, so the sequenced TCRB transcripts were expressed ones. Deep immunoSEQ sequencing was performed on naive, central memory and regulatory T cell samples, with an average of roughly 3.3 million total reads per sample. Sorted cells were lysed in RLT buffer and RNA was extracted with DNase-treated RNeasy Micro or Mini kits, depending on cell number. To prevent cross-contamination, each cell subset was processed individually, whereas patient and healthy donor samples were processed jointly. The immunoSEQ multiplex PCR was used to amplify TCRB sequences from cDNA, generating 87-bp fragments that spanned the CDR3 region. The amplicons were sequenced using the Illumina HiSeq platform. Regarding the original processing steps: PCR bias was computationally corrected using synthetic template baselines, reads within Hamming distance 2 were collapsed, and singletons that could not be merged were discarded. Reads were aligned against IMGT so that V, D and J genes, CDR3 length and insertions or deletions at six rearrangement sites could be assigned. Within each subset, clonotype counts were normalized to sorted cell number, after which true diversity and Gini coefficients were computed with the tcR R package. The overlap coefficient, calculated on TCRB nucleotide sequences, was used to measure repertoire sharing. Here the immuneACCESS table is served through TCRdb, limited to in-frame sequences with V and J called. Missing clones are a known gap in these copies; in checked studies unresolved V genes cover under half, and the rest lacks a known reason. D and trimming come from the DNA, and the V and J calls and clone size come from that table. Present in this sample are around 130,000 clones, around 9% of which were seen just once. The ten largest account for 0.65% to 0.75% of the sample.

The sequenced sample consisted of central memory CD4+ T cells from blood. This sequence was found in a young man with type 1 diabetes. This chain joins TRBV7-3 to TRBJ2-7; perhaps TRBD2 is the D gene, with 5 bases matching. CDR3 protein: CASSLGLSDLSSYEQYF. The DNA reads TGTGCCAGCAGCTTAGGTTTGTCGGACTTGAGCTCCTACGAGCAGTACTTC. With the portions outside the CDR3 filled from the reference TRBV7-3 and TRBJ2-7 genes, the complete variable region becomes GAGVSQTPSNKVTEKGKYVELRCDPISGHTALYWYRQSLGQGPEFLIYFQGTGAADDSGLPNDRFFAVRPEGSVSTLKIQRTERGDSAVYLCASSLGLSDLSSYEQYFGPGTRLTVT.